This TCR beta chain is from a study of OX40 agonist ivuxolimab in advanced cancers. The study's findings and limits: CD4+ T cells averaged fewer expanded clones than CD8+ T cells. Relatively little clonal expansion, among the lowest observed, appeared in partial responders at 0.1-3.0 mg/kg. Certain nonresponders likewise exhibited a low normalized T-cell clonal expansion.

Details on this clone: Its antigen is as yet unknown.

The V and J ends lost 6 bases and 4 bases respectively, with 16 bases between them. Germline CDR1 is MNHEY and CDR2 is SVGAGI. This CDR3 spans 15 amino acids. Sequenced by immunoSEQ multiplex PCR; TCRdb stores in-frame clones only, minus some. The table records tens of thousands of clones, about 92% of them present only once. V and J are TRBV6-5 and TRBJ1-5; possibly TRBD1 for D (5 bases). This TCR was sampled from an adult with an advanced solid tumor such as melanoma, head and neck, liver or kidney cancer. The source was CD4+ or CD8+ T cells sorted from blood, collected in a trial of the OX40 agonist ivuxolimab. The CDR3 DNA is TGTGCCAGCAGACCCTACCGGGGCAAAAATCAGCCCCAGCATTTT. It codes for CASRPYRGKNQPQHF.